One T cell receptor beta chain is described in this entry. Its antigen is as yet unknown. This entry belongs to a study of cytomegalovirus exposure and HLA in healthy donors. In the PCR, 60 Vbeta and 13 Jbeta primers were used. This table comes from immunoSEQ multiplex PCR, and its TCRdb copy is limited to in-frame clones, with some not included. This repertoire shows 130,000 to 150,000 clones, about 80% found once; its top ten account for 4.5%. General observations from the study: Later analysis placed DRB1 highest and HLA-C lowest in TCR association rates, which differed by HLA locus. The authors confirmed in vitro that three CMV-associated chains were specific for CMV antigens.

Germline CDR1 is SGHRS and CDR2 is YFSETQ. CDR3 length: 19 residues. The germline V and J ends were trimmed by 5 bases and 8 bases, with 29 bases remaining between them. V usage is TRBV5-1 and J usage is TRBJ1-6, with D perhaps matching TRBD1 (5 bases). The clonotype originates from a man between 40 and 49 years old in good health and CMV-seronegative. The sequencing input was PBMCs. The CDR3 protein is CASSSLTSQKIQGYSPLHF. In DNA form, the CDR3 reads TGCGCCAGCAGTAGCCTGACATCACAAAAAATCCAGGGATATTCACCCCTCCACTTT.